One and the same sample provided the 31 T cell receptor beta chains below, sequenced in a study of blood T cell repertoires in COVID-19. Libraries were prepared by immunoSEQ multiplex PCR; TCRdb keeps only in-frame clonotypes and omits some of them. The sample consists of roughly 140,000 clones, around 86% of them appearing once. What was sequenced was peripheral blood. The source is a human donor in a cohort sampled during active COVID-19.

V gene TRBV3-1 (or the pseudogene TRBV3-2) combines with J gene TRBJ1-6; D remains ambiguous. The CDR3 consists of 14 residues. The germline V and J ends were trimmed by 7 bases and 2 bases, with 9 bases remaining between them. Germline V gives CDR1 LGHDT, CDR2 YNNKEL (reference sequence). CDR3 protein: CASKNRAYNSPLHF. In DNA form, the CDR3 reads TGTGCCAGCAAAAACCGGGCCTATAATTCACCCCTCCACTTT.

The chain joins TRBV28 to TRBJ1-3, with D maybe TRBD1 (5 bases). CDR3 length equals 14 residues. Trimming cost V 4 bases and J 2 bases, with 9 bases left between them. The germline CDR1 and CDR2 sequences are MDHEN and SYDVKM. The CDR3: CASSWGGTGNTIYF. In nucleotides, the CDR3 is TGTGCCAGCAGTTGGGGGGGAACTGGAAACACCATATATTTT.

This rearrangement joins TRBV7-8 to TRBJ1-2; possible D gene TRBD1, 5 bases. V was clipped by 4 bases and J by 2 bases, with 20 bases between them. The germline V gene has CDR1 SGHVS and CDR2 FQNEAQ. This CDR3 has 17 residues. CDR3 DNA sequence: TGTGCCAGCAGCTCGCCGATAACAGGAGTCTTGAACTATGGCTACACCTTC. The encoded protein is CASSSPITGVLNYGYTF.

The chain employs TRBV27 and TRBJ2-5; D is undetermined. The CDR3 runs 15 residues. Between the trimmed V and J ends, which lost 6 bases and 5 bases, there was a span of 19 bases. Per germline, CDR1 MNHEY and CDR2 SMNVEV (reference sequence). CDR3 DNA: TGTGCCAGCAGGCCCTCGGGTTCTCGTAAGGAGACCCAGTACTTC. Translation gives CASRPSGSRKETQYF.

The rearrangement uses TRBV19 and TRBJ2-7, with D perhaps TRBD1 (6 bases). Trimming removed 4 bases at V and 0 bases at J, with 10 bases between. CDR1 LNHDA and CDR2 SQIVND come from the germline V gene (reference sequence). CDR3 length: 14 amino acids. The CDR3 protein is CASSTQTGSYEQYF. The CDR3 DNA reads TGTGCCAGTAGTACCCAGACAGGCTCCTACGAGCAGTACTTC.

The chain carries TRBV7-2 and TRBJ2-7, with D possibly matching TRBD2 (5 bases). Trimming pared 5 bases from V and 5 bases from J, leaving 16 bases between. The CDR3 sequence is 14 residues long. Germline-derived CDR1 and CDR2 are SGHTA and FQGNSA. CDR3 nucleotide sequence: TGTGCCAGCAGCAAGAGTGCGGCCGGGGACGAGCAGTACTTC. Protein sequence: CASSKSAAGDEQYF.

The chain combines TRBV6-2 or TRBV6-3 with TRBJ2-7; 10 nucleotides agree with TRBD2. Germline V gene lookup returns CDR1 MNHEY and CDR2 SVGEGT. Germline trimming cut 6 bases from V and 3 bases from J; bases unmatched to any gene: 11. This CDR3 comprises 16 residues. DNA for the CDR3: TGTGCCAGCAGCCCGGGACTAGCGACCCCAAGCTACGAGCAGTACTTC. Its protein product is CASSPGLATPSYEQYF.

The chain uses TRBV14 and TRBJ1-1; D is possibly TRBD1 (5 bases). Germline V gene sequence: CDR1 SGHDN, CDR2 FVKESK. This CDR3 is 15 amino acids long. V lost 5 bases and J 5 bases, leaving 18 bases between the germline ends. CDR3 sequence reads: CASSDYRAKGTEAFF. CDR3 DNA sequence: TGTGCCAGCAGCGATTACAGAGCCAAGGGGACTGAAGCTTTCTTT.

The V call is TRBV4-2, the J call TRBJ1-2; D is possibly TRBD1 (5 bases). Germline CDR1 is LGHNA and CDR2 is YNFKEQ. The CDR3 length is 14 residues. V was trimmed by 1 base and J by 6 bases, leaving 12 bases between them. Here the CDR3 reads CASSQAGQGDGYTF. DNA for the CDR3: TGTGCCAGCAGCCAAGCTGGGCAGGGTGATGGCTACACCTTC.

The gene calls are TRBV19 and TRBJ1-3, with D tentatively TRBD1 (6 bases). The V end was cut by 4 bases, the J end by 2 bases, with 9 bases between. Germline CDR1 is LNHDA and CDR2 is SQIVND (reference sequence). The CDR3 totals 14 residues. CDR3 DNA sequence: TGTGCCAGTAGTAACACAGGGACTGGAAACACCATATATTTT. This translates into CASSNTGTGNTIYF.

This chain links TRBV28 with TRBJ2-1, with 9 bases lining up with TRBD2. V shed 7 bases, J shed 9 bases, and the junction held 13 bases outside the gene matches. The CDR3 spans 15 residues. Germline CDR1 is MDHEN and CDR2 is SYDVKM. CDR3 sequence: CASIPSGRSGGEQFF. For the CDR3, the DNA is TGTGCCAGCATTCCCAGCGGGAGGAGCGGCGGTGAGCAGTTCTTC. The variable domain in full, with the rest retrieved from reference TRBV28 and TRBJ2-1, is DVKVTQSSRYLVKRTGEKVFLECVQDMDHENMFWYRQDPGLGLRLIYFSYDVKMKEKGDIPEGYSVSREKKERFSLILESASTNQTSMYLCASIPSGRSGGEQFFGPGTRLTVL.

This clone came up a few times. The chain carries TRBV19 and TRBJ2-5, with 7 positions matching TRBD1. With V trimmed by 4 bases and J by 0 bases, 2 bases remained unmatched. Looked up from germline, CDR1 is LNHDA and CDR2 is SQIVND (reference sequence). The CDR3 spans 14 residues. The CDR3, as DNA: TGTGCCAGTAGTACACAGGGGAACCAAGAGACCCAGTACTTC. The encoded protein is CASSTQGNQETQYF. The whole variable domain, filled in from reference TRBV19 and TRBJ2-5, reads DGGITQSPKYLFRKEGQNVTLSCEQNLNHDAMYWYRQDPGQGLRLIYYSQIVNDFQKGDIAEGYSVSREKKESFPLTVTSAQKNPTAFYLCASSTQGNQETQYFGPGTRLLVL.

The chain is built from TRBV12-5 and TRBJ2-5; D not certain. Deletions cut 7 bases from V and 2 bases from J, with 11 bases between. CDR3 size: 13 residues. CDR1 is LGHNT and CDR2 is FRNRAP in the germline V gene. CDR3 sequence (DNA): TGTGCTAGTGCCCAGGTGGATCAAGAGACCCAGTACTTC. Its translation: CASAQVDQETQYF.

V usage is TRBV7-9 and J usage is TRBJ1-4; D is uncertain. The ends were cut back, 1 base at V and 2 bases at J, with 8 bases in the middle. The CDR3 spans 15 residues. In germline, CDR1 is SEHNR, CDR2 FQNEAQ (reference sequence). The CDR3 DNA reads TGTGCCAGCAGCTTAGGGGAGGGCACTAATGAAAAACTGTTTTTT. Translated, it gives CASSLGEGTNEKLFF.

This clone has a single count. As DNA, the CDR3 is TGTGCCAGCAGTTTATCGGTGGGGGGGGTCGGTTCACCCCTCCACTTT. Translated: CASSLSVGGVGSPLHF. The V call is TRBV28, the J call TRBJ1-6; D is perhaps TRBD1 (5 bases). With 1 base removed from V and 9 bases from J, the gap between germline ends came to 16 bases. Germline values: CDR1 MDHEN, CDR2 SYDVKM. The CDR3 contains 16 residues.

The chain is built from TRBV7-2 and TRBJ1-4, with TRBD1 as a possible D gene (5 bases). The CDR3 spans 16 residues. The V and J ends lost 2 bases and 7 bases respectively, with 17 bases between them. CDR1 SGHTA and CDR2 FQGNSA come from the germline V gene. The DNA for the CDR3 is TGTGCCAGCAGCTTATCCCCGGGACTGAGCTCTGAAAAACTGTTTTTT. Translating it yields CASSLSPGLSSEKLFF. Full variable domain (outside the CDR3, taken from reference TRBV7-2 and TRBJ1-4): GAGVSQSPSNKVTEKGKDVELRCDPISGHTALYWYRQSLGQGLEFLIYFQGNSAPDKSGLPSDRFSAERTGGSVSTLTIQRTQQEDSAVYLCASSLSPGLSSEKLFFGSGTQLSVL.

V gene TRBV5-1 combines with J gene TRBJ2-1; unclear D gene. CDR1 SGHRS and CDR2 YFSETQ come from the germline V gene. V was clipped by 0 bases and J by 0 bases, with 13 bases between them. This CDR3 contains 17 residues. The CDR3 DNA is TGCGCCAGCAGCTTGGCCGGCGGCTCCCCCTCCTACAATGAGCAGTTCTTC. It specifies CASSLAGGSPSYNEQFF.

The V and J genes are TRBV19 and TRBJ1-5, with TRBD1 matching 7 bases. J lost 4 bases, V lost 4 bases, and 7 bases had no gene match. The CDR3 has 15 amino acids. CDR1 and CDR2 (germline): LNHDA, SQIVND (reference sequence). Here the CDR3 reads CASSTRDSHNQPQHF. Written as DNA, the CDR3 is TGTGCCAGTAGTACGCGGGACAGCCATAATCAGCCCCAGCATTTT.

This clone was counted a few times. This chain links TRBV12-3 or TRBV12-4 with TRBJ2-2; possibly TRBD1 for D (5 bases). The V end was cut by 5 bases, the J end by 4 bases, with 8 bases between. There are 13 residues in the CDR3. The CDR3, as DNA: TGTGCCAGCAGTCAGACAGCCACCGGGGAGCTGTTTTTT. Translation: CASSQTATGELFF.

V usage is TRBV7-9 and J usage is TRBJ1-4; TRBD1 matches 8 bases. Unmatched junction bases numbered 9, after V lost 5 bases and J lost 7 bases. The CDR3 covers 15 residues. Germline loops: CDR1 SEHNR, CDR2 FQNEAQ (reference sequence). This CDR3 is CASSTGQGGSEKLFF. CDR3 coding DNA: TGTGCCAGCAGCACTGGACAGGGCGGCAGTGAAAAACTGTTTTTT.

This chain connects TRBV5-6 to TRBJ2-1; TRBD1 matches 7 bases. The trim removed 3 bases at V and 15 bases at J, leaving 18 bases unmatched. The CDR3 has 15 residues. Germline-derived CDR1 and CDR2 are SGHDT and YYEEEE. CDR3 residues: CASSSGQPDSRSPFF. The CDR3 nucleotides are TGTGCCAGCAGCTCGGGACAGCCAGACAGCCGGTCCCCGTTCTTC.

The rearrangement links TRBV11-2 to TRBJ2-7; 11 positions agree with TRBD2. V lost 1 base, J lost 2 bases, and 7 bases stayed unmatched. This CDR3 has 17 residues. CDR1 and CDR2 from the germline V gene are SGHAT and FQNNGV. In DNA form, the CDR3 reads TGTGCCAGCAGCTTAGTCGGGACTAGCGGTTCTCCCTACGAGCAGTACTTC. Amino acids: CASSLVGTSGSPYEQYF.

The chain employs TRBV7-9 and TRBJ2-5, with 8 bases identical to TRBD2. Germline-derived CDR1 and CDR2 are SEHNR and FQNEAQ (reference sequence). The CDR3 has 17 amino acids. The ends lost 1 base at V and 4 bases at J; junction bases unmatched: 11. As DNA, the CDR3 is TGTGCCAGCAGCTTAGTAGTGATAAGCGGGAGCGGAGAGACCCAGTACTTC. It encodes CASSLVVISGSGETQYF.

This clone was seen a handful of times. This chain joins TRBV18 and TRBJ1-5; the match to TRBD1 covers 8 bases. Germline V gives CDR1 KGHSH, CDR2 LQKENI. CDR3 length: 13 residues. Germline trimming cut 2 bases from V and 9 bases from J; bases unmatched to any gene: 3. The CDR3 reads CASSPDRGAPQHF. CDR3 sequence (DNA): TGTGCCAGCTCACCAGACAGGGGCGCGCCCCAGCATTTT.

The V gene is TRBV5-6, the J gene TRBJ1-1; D possibly corresponds to TRBD1 (6 bases). CDR3 length: 14 residues. Germline loops: CDR1 SGHDT, CDR2 YYEEEE. The V gene lost 1 base and the J gene lost 2 bases, with 9 bases spanning the gap. The CDR3 loop is CASSLPGVNTEAFF. The CDR3 DNA is TGTGCCAGCAGCTTGCCAGGGGTAAACACTGAAGCTTTCTTT. Based on the CDR3 plus reference TRBV5-6 and TRBJ1-1, the full variable domain is DAGVTQSPTHLIKTRGQQVTLRCSPKSGHDTVSWYQQALGQGPQFIFQYYEEEERQRGNFPDRFSGHQFPNYSSELNVNALLLGDSALYLCASSLPGVNTEAFFGQGTRLTVV.

The chain is built from TRBV3-1 (or the pseudogene TRBV3-2) and TRBJ2-1; 8 bases are shared with TRBD1. The CDR3 is 21 residues long. In germline, CDR1 is LGHDT, CDR2 YNNKEL (reference sequence). With 4 bases clipped from V and 3 bases from J, the junction kept 23 bases outside the gene matches. CDR3 loop: CASSPETGARRNQPDYNEQFF. For the CDR3, the DNA is TGTGCCAGCAGCCCAGAGACAGGGGCGAGACGAAACCAACCCGACTACAATGAGCAGTTCTTC.

The chain joins TRBV5-1 to TRBJ2-2; 7 positions match TRBD2. The V and J ends lost 0 bases and 5 bases, in that order; junction bases with no gene match: 7. Germline loops: CDR1 SGHRS, CDR2 YFSETQ. The CDR3 has 16 amino acids. CDR3 region: CASSLVAGVGTGELFF. CDR3 nucleotide sequence: TGCGCCAGCAGCTTGGTCGCGGGAGTGGGAACCGGGGAGCTGTTTTTT.

The rearrangement links TRBV6-5 to TRBJ2-7; the D gene is possibly TRBD2 (5 bases). The germline V and J ends were trimmed by 0 bases and 3 bases, with 9 bases remaining between them. CDR1 is MNHEY, CDR2 SVGAGI, per germline. The CDR3 loop spans 14 amino acids. The CDR3, as DNA: TGTGCCAGCAGTTACTCTGGCGGGCTCTACGAGCAGTACTTC. Protein product: CASSYSGGLYEQYF.

Remarks on this clone: Other DNA sequences in the sample encode the same CDR3. The V and J genes are TRBV5-1 and TRBJ2-7; 11 nucleotides agree with TRBD2. Germline CDR1 reads SGHRS; CDR2 reads YFSETQ. Trimming at V came to 1 base and at J to 3 bases, leaving 0 bases not matched to a gene. The CDR3 spans 14 residues. CDR3 in DNA: TGCGCCAGCAGCTTGACTAGCGGGAGCTACGAGCAGTACTTC. Amino acid sequence: CASSLTSGSYEQYF. The variable domain in full, with the rest retrieved from reference TRBV5-1 and TRBJ2-7, is KAGVTQTPRYLIKTRGQQVTLSCSPISGHRSVSWYQQTPGQGLQFLFEYFSETQRNKGNFPGRFSGRQFSNSRSEMNVSTLELGDSALYLCASSLTSGSYEQYFGPGTRLTVT.

This sequence joins TRBV28 and TRBJ2-1, with 9 bases fitting TRBD2. This CDR3 region has 15 residues. Germline loops: CDR1 MDHEN, CDR2 SYDVKM. V trimming: 6 bases; J trimming: 6 bases; junction bases outside the gene matches: 9. For the CDR3, the DNA is TGTGCCAGCAGGGGGCGGCGGGAGGGTTTCAATGAGCAGTTCTTC. It yields the protein CASRGRREGFNEQFF.

The chain uses TRBV28 and TRBJ1-5; 7 nucleotides match TRBD1. CDR1 and CDR2 (germline): MDHEN, SYDVKM. CDR3 length: 15 amino acids. V shed 6 bases and J 2 bases; nucleotides not matched to a gene: 7. CDR3 coding DNA: TGTGCCAGCAGGACCAGGGGGTTCGGCAATCAGCCCCAGCATTTT. Protein: CASRTRGFGNQPQHF. The whole variable domain, remainder taken from reference TRBV28 and TRBJ1-5, is DVKVTQSSRYLVKRTGEKVFLECVQDMDHENMFWYRQDPGLGLRLIYFSYDVKMKEKGDIPEGYSVSREKKERFSLILESASTNQTSMYLCASRTRGFGNQPQHFGDGTRLSIL.